These T cell receptor beta chains were read from a single sample in a study of beta chain features in type 1 diabetes. Repertoires were generated with immunoSEQ multiplex PCR, while TCRdb's copy carries only in-frame clones and drops some. The top ten hold 0.02% to 0.025% of the sample, which has some 900,000 clones, roughly a sixth seen once. Sequencing was carried out using naive CD4+ T cells from blood. Receptors originate from a woman under 30 in good health. Both conserved end residues are part of each CDR3. Fields, in order: J gene, D gene, V gene, clone size, CDR3 protein, CDR3 DNA. A D gene is named only where the DNA matches it firmly. Clone size is stated in some rows and not others, as once, few, many or a class when expanded.

j_gene: TRBJ2-7; d_gene: TRBD2; v_gene: TRBV10-3; abundance: NA; CDR3aa: CAISPLAGSGEQYF; CDR3nt: TGTGCCATCAGCCCACTAGCGGGATCTGGGGAGCAGTACTTC
j_gene: TRBJ2-2; d_gene: TRBD1; v_gene: TRBV5-1; abundance: few; CDR3aa: CASSLDPGQGITGELFF; CDR3nt: TGCGCCAGCAGCTTGGATCCGGGACAGGGTATTACCGGGGAGCTGTTTTTT
j_gene: TRBJ2-5; d_gene: NA; v_gene: TRBV7-6; abundance: few; CDR3aa: CASSHRGGRETQYF; CDR3nt: TGTGCCAGCAGCCATAGGGGGGGACGGGAGACCCAGTACTTC
j_gene: TRBJ2-4; d_gene: NA; v_gene: TRBV5-1; abundance: few; CDR3aa: CASSLARGSKNIQYF; CDR3nt: TGCGCCAGCAGCTTGGCCAGGGGATCCAAAAACATTCAGTACTTC
j_gene: TRBJ1-5; d_gene: NA; v_gene: TRBV2; abundance: few; CDR3aa: CASSEAGLTGQPQHF; CDR3nt: TGTGCCAGCAGTGAAGCCGGGTTAACTGGTCAGCCCCAGCATTTT
j_gene: TRBJ1-5; d_gene: NA; v_gene: TRBV28; abundance: NA; CDR3aa: CASSFPPGSSNQPQHF; CDR3nt: TGTGCCAGCAGTTTCCCACCAGGTTCCAGCAATCAGCCCCAGCATTTT
j_gene: TRBJ2-3; d_gene: NA; v_gene: TRBV4-1; abundance: few; CDR3aa: CASSQDQWRANTDTQYF; CDR3nt: TGCGCCAGCAGCCAAGACCAGTGGCGGGCTAACACAGATACGCAGTATTTT
j_gene: TRBJ2-4; d_gene: NA; v_gene: TRBV11-2; abundance: few; CDR3aa: CASRGTHVDIQYF; CDR3nt: TGTGCCAGCAGAGGGACCCACGTGGACATTCAGTACTTC
j_gene: TRBJ2-3; d_gene: TRBD1; v_gene: TRBV5-1; abundance: NA; CDR3aa: CASSLQGNTQYF; CDR3nt: TGCGCCAGCAGCTTACAGGGGAATACGCAGTATTTT
j_gene: TRBJ2-7; d_gene: TRBD2; v_gene: TRBV18; abundance: NA; CDR3aa: CASSPFVQTGTSSYEQYF; CDR3nt: TGTGCCAGCTCACCATTTGTACAGACCGGGACTAGCTCCTACGAGCAGTACTTC
j_gene: TRBJ2-7; d_gene: NA; v_gene: TRBV7-2; abundance: few; CDR3aa: CASSLGGGSSYEQYF; CDR3nt: TGTGCCAGCAGCTTAGGGGGAGGAAGCTCCTACGAGCAGTACTTC
j_gene: TRBJ2-5; d_gene: TRBD1; v_gene: TRBV11-2; abundance: few; CDR3aa: CASSLAFGQGDSETQYF; CDR3nt: TGTGCCAGCAGCTTAGCGTTTGGACAGGGGGATTCGGAGACCCAGTACTTC
j_gene: TRBJ2-5; d_gene: TRBD2; v_gene: TRBV7-3; abundance: few; CDR3aa: CASSLPGGVQYF; CDR3nt: TGTGCCAGCAGCTTGCCTGGGGGGGTCCAGTACTTC
j_gene: TRBJ2-5; d_gene: TRBD2; v_gene: TRBV9; abundance: NA; CDR3aa: CASSVVSGSETQYF; CDR3nt: TGTGCCAGCAGCGTAGTTAGCGGGAGCGAGACCCAGTACTTC
j_gene: TRBJ2-1; d_gene: TRBD2; v_gene: TRBV6-6; abundance: few; CDR3aa: CASSSSGRARNEQFF; CDR3nt: TGTGCCAGCAGTTCTAGCGGGAGGGCCCGAAATGAGCAGTTCTTC
j_gene: TRBJ2-7; d_gene: NA; v_gene: TRBV7-2; abundance: NA; CDR3aa: CASSLVSEQYF; CDR3nt: TGTGCCAGCAGCTTAGTTAGCGAGCAGTACTTC
j_gene: TRBJ2-3; d_gene: TRBD2; v_gene: TRBV5-4; abundance: few; CDR3aa: CASSSSGTRIDTQYF; CDR3nt: TGTGCCAGCAGCTCATCCGGGACTAGGATAGATACGCAGTATTTT
j_gene: TRBJ2-5; d_gene: NA; v_gene: TRBV28; abundance: NA; CDR3aa: CASSRRGSKETQYF; CDR3nt: TGTGCCAGCAGCCGGAGGGGGTCCAAAGAGACCCAGTACTTC
j_gene: TRBJ2-2; d_gene: NA; v_gene: TRBV21-1; abundance: NA; CDR3aa: CASSKIRSVGELFF; CDR3nt: TGTGCCAGCAGCAAGATCAGGAGCGTCGGGGAGCTGTTTTTT
j_gene: TRBJ2-6; d_gene: TRBD2; v_gene: TRBV28; abundance: few; CDR3aa: CASSYPSGRSGANVLTF; CDR3nt: TGTGCCAGCAGTTACCCTAGCGGGAGATCTGGGGCCAACGTCCTGACTTTC
j_gene: TRBJ2-3; d_gene: NA; v_gene: TRBV28; abundance: few; CDR3aa: CASTSSWDTQYF; CDR3nt: TGTGCCAGCACATCTTCGTGGGATACGCAGTATTTT
j_gene: TRBJ2-5; d_gene: NA; v_gene: TRBV25-1; abundance: NA; CDR3aa: CASSRAMASQETQYF; CDR3nt: TGTGCCAGCAGTCGAGCTATGGCAAGCCAAGAGACCCAGTACTTC
j_gene: TRBJ1-5; d_gene: NA; v_gene: TRBV2; abundance: few; CDR3aa: CASSQGIRNQPQHF; CDR3nt: TGTGCCAGCAGTCAGGGGATTCGGAATCAGCCCCAGCATTTT
j_gene: TRBJ2-7; d_gene: TRBD2; v_gene: TRBV4-3; abundance: NA; CDR3aa: CASSQGTAGLAVYEQYF; CDR3nt: TGCGCCAGCAGCCAAGGGACCGCGGGACTAGCGGTCTACGAGCAGTACTTC
j_gene: TRBJ2-7; d_gene: TRBD1; v_gene: TRBV7-2; abundance: NA; CDR3aa: CASSLERRGRAYEQYF; CDR3nt: TGTGCCAGCAGCTTAGAGCGAAGGGGGCGCGCCTACGAGCAGTACTTC
j_gene: TRBJ2-7; d_gene: NA; v_gene: TRBV5-6; abundance: NA; CDR3aa: CASSRGHSAYEQYF; CDR3nt: TGTGCCAGCAGCCGCGGACATTCCGCCTACGAGCAGTACTTC
j_gene: TRBJ2-7; d_gene: TRBD1; v_gene: TRBV28; abundance: few; CDR3aa: CASRGSGTGRNEQYF; CDR3nt: TGTGCCAGCAGAGGTTCCGGGACAGGGAGGAACGAGCAGTACTTC
j_gene: TRBJ2-5; d_gene: NA; v_gene: TRBV2; abundance: few; CDR3aa: CASSEGTFQETQYF; CDR3nt: TGTGCCAGCAGTGAAGGGACATTTCAAGAGACCCAGTACTTC
j_gene: TRBJ1-5; d_gene: NA; v_gene: TRBV27; abundance: NA; CDR3aa: CASSSGSYQPQHF; CDR3nt: TGTGCCAGCAGCTCGGGCAGCTATCAGCCCCAGCATTTT
j_gene: TRBJ2-3; d_gene: TRBD2; v_gene: TRBV7-2; abundance: few; CDR3aa: CASGQTRLAGVISTDTQYF; CDR3nt: TGTGCCAGCGGCCAGACTAGGCTAGCGGGAGTGATTAGCACAGATACGCAGTATTTT
j_gene: TRBJ2-1; d_gene: NA; v_gene: TRBV6-5; abundance: NA; CDR3aa: CASRTTYNEQFF; CDR3nt: TGTGCCAGCAGAACCACTTACAATGAGCAGTTCTTC
j_gene: TRBJ2-5; d_gene: NA; v_gene: TRBV6-5; abundance: NA; CDR3aa: CASSYSGIQYF; CDR3nt: TGTGCCAGCAGTTACTCTGGAATCCAGTACTTC
j_gene: TRBJ1-2; d_gene: NA; v_gene: TRBV4-3; abundance: few; CDR3aa: CASSRTANYGYTF; CDR3nt: TGCGCCAGCAGCCGGACAGCTAACTATGGCTACACCTTC
j_gene: TRBJ2-1; d_gene: NA; v_gene: TRBV21-1; abundance: few; CDR3aa: CASTYLRGGKREGRDEQFF; CDR3nt: TGTGCCAGCACCTACCTCCGTGGCGGGAAGCGGGAGGGCAGAGATGAGCAGTTCTTC